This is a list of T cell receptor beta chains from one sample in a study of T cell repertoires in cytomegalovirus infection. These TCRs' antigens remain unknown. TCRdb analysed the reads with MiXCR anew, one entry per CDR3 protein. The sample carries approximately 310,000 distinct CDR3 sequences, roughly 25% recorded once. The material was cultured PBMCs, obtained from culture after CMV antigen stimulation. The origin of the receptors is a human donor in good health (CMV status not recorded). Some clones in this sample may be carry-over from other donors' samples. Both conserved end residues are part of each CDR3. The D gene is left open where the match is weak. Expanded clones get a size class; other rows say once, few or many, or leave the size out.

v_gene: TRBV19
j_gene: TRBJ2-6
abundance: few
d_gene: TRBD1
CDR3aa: CASSMTGSGANVLTF
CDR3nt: TGTGCCAGTAGTATGACAGGGTCCGGGGCCAACGTCCTGACTTTC

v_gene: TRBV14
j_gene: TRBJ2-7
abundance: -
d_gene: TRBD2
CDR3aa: CASSHSGTTFHEQYF
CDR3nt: TGTGCCAGCAGCCACTCCGGGACTACCTTCCACGAGCAGTACTTC

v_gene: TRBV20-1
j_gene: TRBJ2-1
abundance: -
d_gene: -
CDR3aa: CSARGTEREQFF
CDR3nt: TGCAGTGCTAGAGGTACTGAACGGGAGCAGTTCTTC

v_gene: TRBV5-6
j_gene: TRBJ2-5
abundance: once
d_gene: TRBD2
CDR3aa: CASSFLTSLQETQYF
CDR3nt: TGTGCCAGCAGCTTTTTGACTAGCTTACAAGAGACCCAGTACTTC

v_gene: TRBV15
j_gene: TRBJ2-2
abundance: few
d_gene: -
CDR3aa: CATSGGQWNTGELFF
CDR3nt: TGTGCCACCAGCGGGGGACAATGGAACACCGGGGAGCTGTTTTTT

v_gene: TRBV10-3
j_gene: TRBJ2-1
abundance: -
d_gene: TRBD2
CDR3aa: CAISESTSGREQFF
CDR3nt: TGTGCCATCAGTGAGTCGACTAGCGGGAGGGAGCAGTTCTTC

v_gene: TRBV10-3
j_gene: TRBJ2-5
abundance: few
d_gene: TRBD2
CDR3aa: CAISTGTSGTQETQYF
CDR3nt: TGTGCCATCAGCACCGGGACTAGCGGGACCCAAGAGACCCAGTACTTC

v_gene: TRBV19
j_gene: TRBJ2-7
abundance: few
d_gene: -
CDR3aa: CASSFREGSYEQYF
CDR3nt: TGTGCCAGTAGTTTCCGGGAAGGTTCCTACGAGCAGTACTTC

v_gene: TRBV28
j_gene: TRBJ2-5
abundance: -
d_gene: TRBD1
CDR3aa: CASSLHGGQPKETQYF
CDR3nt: TGTGCCAGCAGTTTACATGGGGGACAGCCTAAGGAGACCCAGTACTTC

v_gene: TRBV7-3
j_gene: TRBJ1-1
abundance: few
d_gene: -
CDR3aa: CASSRNWNTEAFF
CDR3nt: TGTGCCAGCAGCCGCAACTGGAACACTGAAGCTTTCTTT

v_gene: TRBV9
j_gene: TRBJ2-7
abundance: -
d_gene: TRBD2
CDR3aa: CASSAHSSGTYEQYF
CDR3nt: TGTGCCAGCAGCGCACACTCTAGCGGAACCTACGAGCAGTACTTC

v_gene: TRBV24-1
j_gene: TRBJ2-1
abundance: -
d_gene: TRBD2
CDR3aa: CATSESGAISYNEQFF
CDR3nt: TGTGCCACCAGTGAAAGCGGGGCGATCTCCTACAATGAGCAGTTCTTC

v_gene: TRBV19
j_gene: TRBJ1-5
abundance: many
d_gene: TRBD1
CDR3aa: CASRDRLGVNQPQHF
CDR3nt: TGTGCCAGTAGGGACAGGCTTGGCGTCAATCAGCCCCAGCATTTT

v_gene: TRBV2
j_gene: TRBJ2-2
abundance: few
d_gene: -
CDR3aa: CASIGGRRSGELFF
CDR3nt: TGTGCCAGCATCGGAGGCCGTAGGTCCGGGGAGCTGTTTTTT

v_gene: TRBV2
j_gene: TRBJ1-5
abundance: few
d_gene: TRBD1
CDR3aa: CASSRQTGGSEPQHF
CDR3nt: TGTGCCAGCAGCAGACAGACAGGGGGCAGCGAGCCCCAGCATTTT

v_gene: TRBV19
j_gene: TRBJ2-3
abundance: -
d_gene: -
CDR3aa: CASSMVGGTDTQYF
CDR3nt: TGTGCCAGTAGTATGGTCGGCGGGACAGATACGCAGTATTTT

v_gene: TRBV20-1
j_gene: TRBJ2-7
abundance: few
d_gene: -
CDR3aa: CSASGYTNYEQYF
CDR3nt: TGCAGTGCTTCGGGTTATACCAACTACGAGCAGTACTTC

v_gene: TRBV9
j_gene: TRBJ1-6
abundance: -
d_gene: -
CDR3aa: CASSVGTPPLHF
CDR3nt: TGTGCCAGCAGCGTCGGGACCCCACCCCTCCACTTT

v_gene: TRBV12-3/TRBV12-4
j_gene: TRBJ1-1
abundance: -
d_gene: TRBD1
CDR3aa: CASSPQTGVGTEAFF
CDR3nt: TGTGCCAGCAGCCCCCAGACAGGGGTCGGCACTGAAGCTTTCTTT

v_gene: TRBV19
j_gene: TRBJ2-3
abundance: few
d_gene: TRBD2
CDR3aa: CASSIMREKGDTQYF
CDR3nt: TGTGCCAGTAGTATTATGCGGGAGAAAGGGGATACGCAGTATTTT

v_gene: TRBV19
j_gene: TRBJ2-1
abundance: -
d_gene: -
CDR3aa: CASSMKGSSLNERFF
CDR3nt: TGTGCCAGTAGTATGAAGGGCAGCTCTCTTAATGAGCGGTTCTTC